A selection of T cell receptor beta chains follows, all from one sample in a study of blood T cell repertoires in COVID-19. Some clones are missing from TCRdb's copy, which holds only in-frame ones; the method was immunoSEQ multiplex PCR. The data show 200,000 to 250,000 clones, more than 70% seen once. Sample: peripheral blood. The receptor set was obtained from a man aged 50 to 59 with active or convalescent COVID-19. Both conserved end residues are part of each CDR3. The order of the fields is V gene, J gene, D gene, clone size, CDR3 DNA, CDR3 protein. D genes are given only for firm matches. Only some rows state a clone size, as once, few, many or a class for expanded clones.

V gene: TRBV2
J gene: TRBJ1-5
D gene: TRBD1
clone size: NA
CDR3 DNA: TGTGCCAGCAGACACCGGGACAGGTCCTTCGTGGCCCAGCATTTT
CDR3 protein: CASRHRDRSFVAQHF

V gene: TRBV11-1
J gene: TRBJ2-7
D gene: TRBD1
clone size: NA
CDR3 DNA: TGTGCCAGCAGCTCGACAGGGACCTACGAGCAGTACTTC
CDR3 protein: CASSSTGTYEQYF

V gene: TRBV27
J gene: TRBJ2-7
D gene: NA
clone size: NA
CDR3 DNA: TGTGCCAGCAGTGCCGGCGGGTGGGCCTACGAGCAGTACTTC
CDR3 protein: CASSAGGWAYEQYF

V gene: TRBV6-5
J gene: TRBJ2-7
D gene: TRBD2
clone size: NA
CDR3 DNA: TGTGCCAGCAGTCCCCGGGGACTAGCGGCCTACGAGCAGTACTTC
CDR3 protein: CASSPRGLAAYEQYF

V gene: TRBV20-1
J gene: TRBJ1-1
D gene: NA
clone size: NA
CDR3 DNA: TGCAGTGCTAGAGCCCTTAAAGCTTTCTTT
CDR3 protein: CSARALKAFF

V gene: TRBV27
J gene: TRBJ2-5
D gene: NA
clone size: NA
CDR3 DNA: TGTGCCAGCAGTTTATTCCGAGGTGGAGAGACCCAGTACTTC
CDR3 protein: CASSLFRGGETQYF

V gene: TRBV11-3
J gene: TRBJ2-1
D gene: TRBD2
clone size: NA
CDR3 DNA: TGTGCCAGCAGCTTACGCTCTAGCGGGGAATACAATGAGCAGTTCTTC
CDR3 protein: CASSLRSSGEYNEQFF

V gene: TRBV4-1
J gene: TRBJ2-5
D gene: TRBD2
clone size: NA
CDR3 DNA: TGCGCCAGCAGCCAAGCTCCTCCTGGGACTAGCGGGAGTCTTGAGACCCAGTACTTC
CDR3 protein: CASSQAPPGTSGSLETQYF

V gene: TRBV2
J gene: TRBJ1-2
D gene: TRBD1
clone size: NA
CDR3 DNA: TGTGCCAGCAGTGGCGCGGGCGGGACAGCTTTATATGGCTACACCTTT
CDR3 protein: CASSGAGGTALYGYTF

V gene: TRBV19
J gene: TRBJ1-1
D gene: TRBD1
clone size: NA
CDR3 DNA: TGTGCCAGTAGTATTCAAACAGGGGCCGTTCTGAACACTGAAGCTTTCTTT
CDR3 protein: CASSIQTGAVLNTEAFF

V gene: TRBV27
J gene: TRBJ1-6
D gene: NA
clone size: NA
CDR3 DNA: TGTGCCAGCAGAGGTCACCCCCTCACAGGGTTTAATTCACCCCTCCACTTT
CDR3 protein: CASRGHPLTGFNSPLHF

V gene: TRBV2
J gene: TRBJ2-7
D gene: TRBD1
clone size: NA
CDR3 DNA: TGTGCCAGCAGTGGGACAGGCGACTACGAGCAGTACTTC
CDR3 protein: CASSGTGDYEQYF

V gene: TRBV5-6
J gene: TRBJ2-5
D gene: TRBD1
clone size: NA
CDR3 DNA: TGTGCCAGCAGCTTAGTAACGGGACAGAGCTTCTCCCAAGAGACCCAGTACTTC
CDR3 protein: CASSLVTGQSFSQETQYF

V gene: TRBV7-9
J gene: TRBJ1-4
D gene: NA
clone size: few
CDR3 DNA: TGTGCCAGCAGCTTAGCCGAGCAGGGGTTAAAAGAAAAACTGTTTTTT
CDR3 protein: CASSLAEQGLKEKLFF

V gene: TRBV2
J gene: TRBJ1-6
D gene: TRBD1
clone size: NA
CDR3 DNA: TGTGCCAGCAGAGATCAGGGGGTTAGGAATTCACCCCTCCACTTT
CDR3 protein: CASRDQGVRNSPLHF

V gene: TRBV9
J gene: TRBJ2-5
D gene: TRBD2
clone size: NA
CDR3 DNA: TGTGCCAGCCGCAGCGGGAGGCCCGGGCAAGAGACCCAGTACTTC
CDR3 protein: CASRSGRPGQETQYF

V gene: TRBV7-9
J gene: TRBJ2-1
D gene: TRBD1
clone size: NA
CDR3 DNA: TGTGCCAGCAGCTGGGACAGGGGGGCCTACAATGAGCAGTTCTTC
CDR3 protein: CASSWDRGAYNEQFF

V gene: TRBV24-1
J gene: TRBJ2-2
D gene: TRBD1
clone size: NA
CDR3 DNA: TGTGCCACCAGTGATCCCGGGACAGGGAACACCGGGGAGCTGTTTTTT
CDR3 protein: CATSDPGTGNTGELFF

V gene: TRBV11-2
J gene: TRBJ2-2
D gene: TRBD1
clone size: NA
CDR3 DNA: TGTGCCAGCAGCTCTTGGACAGGGTCGGCCGGGGAGCTGTTTTTT
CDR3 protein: CASSSWTGSAGELFF

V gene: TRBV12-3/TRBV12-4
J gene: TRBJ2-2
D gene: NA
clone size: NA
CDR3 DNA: TGTGCCAGCACCTTGACCGGGGAGCTGTTTTTT
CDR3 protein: CASTLTGELFF

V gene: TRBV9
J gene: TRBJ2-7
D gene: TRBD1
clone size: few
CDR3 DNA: TGTGCCAGCAGCCCGGGACAGGGGCCCTACGAGCAGTACTTC
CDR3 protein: CASSPGQGPYEQYF

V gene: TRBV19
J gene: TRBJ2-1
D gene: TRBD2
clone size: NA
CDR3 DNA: TGTGCCAGTAGTAGAAGCGGGACCAACAATGAGCAGTTCTTC
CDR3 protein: CASSRSGTNNEQFF

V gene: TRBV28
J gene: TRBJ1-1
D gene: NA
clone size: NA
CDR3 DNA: TGTGCCAGCAGTTGGAGGCCAGAGAACACTGAAGCTTTCTTT
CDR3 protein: CASSWRPENTEAFF

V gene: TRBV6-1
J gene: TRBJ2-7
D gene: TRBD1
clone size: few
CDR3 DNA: TGTGCCAGCAGTGAGGGACAGCCGGCCTACGAGCAGTACTTC
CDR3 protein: CASSEGQPAYEQYF

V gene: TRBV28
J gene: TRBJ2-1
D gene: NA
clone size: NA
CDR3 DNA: TGTGCCAGCAGTCTCAGGGGGGCTAATTGGAATGAGCAGTTCTTC
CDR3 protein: CASSLRGANWNEQFF

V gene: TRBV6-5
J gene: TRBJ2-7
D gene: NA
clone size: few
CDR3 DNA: TGTGCCAGCAGTTACGGGGCCGGCTTCGGCTACGAGCAGTACTTC
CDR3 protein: CASSYGAGFGYEQYF

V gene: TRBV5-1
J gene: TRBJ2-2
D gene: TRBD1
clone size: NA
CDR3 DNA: TGCGCCAGCAGCTTGGGGGACAGGAACACCGGGGAGCTGTTTTTT
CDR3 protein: CASSLGDRNTGELFF

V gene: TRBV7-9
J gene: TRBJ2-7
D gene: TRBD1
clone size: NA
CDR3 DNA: TGTGCCAGCAGCTTCGCGCAGGGGGCGGGGGAGCAGTACTTC
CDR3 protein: CASSFAQGAGEQYF

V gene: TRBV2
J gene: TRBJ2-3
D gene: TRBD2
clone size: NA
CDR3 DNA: TGTGCCAGCTCTAGGGGTAGTAGCGGGAGTGTCTTATCAGATACGCAGTATTTT
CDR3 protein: CASSRGSSGSVLSDTQYF

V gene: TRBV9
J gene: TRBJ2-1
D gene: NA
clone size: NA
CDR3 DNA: TGTGCCAGCAGCGGCGGCCCCGTTAATGAGCAGTTCTTC
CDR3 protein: CASSGGPVNEQFF

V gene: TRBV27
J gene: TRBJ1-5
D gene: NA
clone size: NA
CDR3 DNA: TGTGCCAGCAGTCGTGATCGGAGTAGCAATCAGCCCCAGCATTTT
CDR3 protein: CASSRDRSSNQPQHF

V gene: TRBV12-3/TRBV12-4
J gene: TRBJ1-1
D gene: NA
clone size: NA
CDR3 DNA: TGTGCCAGCAGTCCTCGCGGGGGTTCTGAAGCTTTCTTT
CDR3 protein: CASSPRGGSEAFF

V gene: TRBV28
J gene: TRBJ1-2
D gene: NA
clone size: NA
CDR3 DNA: TGTGCCAGCAGTTTAGGCCCGGGGAACTATGGCTACACCTTC
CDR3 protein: CASSLGPGNYGYTF

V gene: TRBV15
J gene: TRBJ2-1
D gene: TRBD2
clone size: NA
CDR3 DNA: TGTGCCACCAGCTGGGGGGGTCGCGGGATCTCTTACAATGAGCAGTTCTTC
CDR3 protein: CATSWGGRGISYNEQFF

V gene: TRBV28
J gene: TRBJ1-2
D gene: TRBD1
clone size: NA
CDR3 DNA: TGTGCCAGCAGTGCCCCGGGACAGGGGGTGTATGGCTACACCTTC
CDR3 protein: CASSAPGQGVYGYTF

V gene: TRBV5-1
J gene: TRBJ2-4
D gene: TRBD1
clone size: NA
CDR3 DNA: TGCGCCAGCAGTCCTACCCCCGGGACAGGGGGCAAAAACATTCAGTACTTC
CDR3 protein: CASSPTPGTGGKNIQYF

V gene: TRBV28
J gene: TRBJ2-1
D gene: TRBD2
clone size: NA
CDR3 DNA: TGTGCCAGCAGTTTTGGTGGCGGGAGGGCCTCGGAGCAGTTCTTC
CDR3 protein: CASSFGGGRASEQFF

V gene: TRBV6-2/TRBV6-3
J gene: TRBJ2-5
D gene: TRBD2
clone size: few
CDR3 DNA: TGTGCCAGCAGTTACTCGAGACTAGCGGGGGGGTCCCAGTACTTC
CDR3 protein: CASSYSRLAGGSQYF

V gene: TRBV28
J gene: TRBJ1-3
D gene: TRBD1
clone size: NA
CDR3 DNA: TGTGCCAGCCAGACAGGGTTGGGAAACACCATATATTTT
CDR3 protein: CASQTGLGNTIYF

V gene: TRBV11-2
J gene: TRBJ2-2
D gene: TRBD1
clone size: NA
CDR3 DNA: TGTGCCAGCAGCTTAGCCATGACAGGGGTATACACCGGGGAGCTGTTTTTT
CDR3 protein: CASSLAMTGVYTGELFF

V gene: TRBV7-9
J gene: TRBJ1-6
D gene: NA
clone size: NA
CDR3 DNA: TGTGCCAGCAGCTTAGAGTTGAGGAATTCACCCCTCCACTTT
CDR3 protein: CASSLELRNSPLHF

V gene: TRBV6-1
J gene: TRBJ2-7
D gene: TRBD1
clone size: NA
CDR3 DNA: TGTGCCAGCAGTGAACGACAGGGACGGCAGTACTTC
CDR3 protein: CASSERQGRQYF

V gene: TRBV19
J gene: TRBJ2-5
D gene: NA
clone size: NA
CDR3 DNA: TGTGCCAGTAGTATGGGGGGTGCGACCCAAGAGACCCAGTACTTC
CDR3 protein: CASSMGGATQETQYF

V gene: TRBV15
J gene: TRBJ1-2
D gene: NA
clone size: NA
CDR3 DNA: TGTGCCACCAGCAGAGGTACTTATGGCTACACCTTC
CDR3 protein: CATSRGTYGYTF

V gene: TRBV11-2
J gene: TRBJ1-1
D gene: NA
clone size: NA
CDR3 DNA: TGTGCCAGCAGAATGGACGGGAGGGTCACTGAAGCTTTCTTT
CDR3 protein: CASRMDGRVTEAFF

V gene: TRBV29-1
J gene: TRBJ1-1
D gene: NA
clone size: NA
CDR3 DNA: TGCAGCGTTGAGGGTCCCCTAAGGGGGACTGAAGCTTTCTTT
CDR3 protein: CSVEGPLRGTEAFF

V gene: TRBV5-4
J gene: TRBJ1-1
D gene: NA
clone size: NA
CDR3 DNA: TGTGCCAGCACCTCGAGGAGGGGGGGCCTGAACACTGAAGCTTTCTTT
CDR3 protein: CASTSRRGGLNTEAFF

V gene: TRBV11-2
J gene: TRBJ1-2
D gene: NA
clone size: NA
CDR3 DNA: TGTGCCAGCAGCTTAGGGGGCTGGGTTTATGGCTACACCTTC
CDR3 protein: CASSLGGWVYGYTF

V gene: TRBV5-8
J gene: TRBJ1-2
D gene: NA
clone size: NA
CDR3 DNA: TGTGCCAGCAGCTTCTCTCAGGGTCGGTATGGCTACACCTTC
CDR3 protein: CASSFSQGRYGYTF

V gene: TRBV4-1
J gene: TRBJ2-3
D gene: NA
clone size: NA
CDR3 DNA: TGCGCCAGCAGCCATGTCAGGGTCTACACAGATACGCAGTATTTT
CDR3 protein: CASSHVRVYTDTQYF

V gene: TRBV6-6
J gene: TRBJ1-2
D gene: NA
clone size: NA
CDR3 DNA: TGTGCCAGCAGTGGGGCTCGAGGCTTGGAAGGCTACACCTTC
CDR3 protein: CASSGARGLEGYTF